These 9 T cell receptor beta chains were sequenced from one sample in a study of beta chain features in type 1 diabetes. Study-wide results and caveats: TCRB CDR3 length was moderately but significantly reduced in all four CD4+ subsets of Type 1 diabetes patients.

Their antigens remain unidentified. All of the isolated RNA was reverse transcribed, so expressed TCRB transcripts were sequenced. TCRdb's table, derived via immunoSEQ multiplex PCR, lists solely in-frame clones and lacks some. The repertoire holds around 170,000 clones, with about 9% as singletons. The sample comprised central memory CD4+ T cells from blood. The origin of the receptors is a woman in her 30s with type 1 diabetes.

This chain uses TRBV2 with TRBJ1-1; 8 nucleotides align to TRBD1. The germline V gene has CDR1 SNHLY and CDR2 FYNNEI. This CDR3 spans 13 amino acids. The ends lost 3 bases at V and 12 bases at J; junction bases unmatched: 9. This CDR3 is CASSDKDRARSFF. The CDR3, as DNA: TGTGCCAGCAGTGATAAGGACAGGGCTCGATCTTTCTTT.

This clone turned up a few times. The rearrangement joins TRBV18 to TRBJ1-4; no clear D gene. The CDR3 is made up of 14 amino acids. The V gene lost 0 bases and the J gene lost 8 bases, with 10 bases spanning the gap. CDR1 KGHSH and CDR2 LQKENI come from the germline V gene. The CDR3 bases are TGTGCCAGCTCACCACCCAGTGGTGAAGAAAAACTGTTTTTT. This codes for CASSPPSGEEKLFF.

CDR3 DNA sequence: TGTGCCAGCAGTTTGGCTAGAGAGTATGAGCAGTTCTTC. Its protein product is CASSLAREYEQFF. The J gene is TRBJ2-1, the V gene TRBV11-2; D gene ambiguous. This CDR3 has 13 amino acids. Trimming pared 6 bases from V and 8 bases from J, leaving 14 bases between. Looked up from germline, CDR1 is SGHAT and CDR2 is FQNNGV.

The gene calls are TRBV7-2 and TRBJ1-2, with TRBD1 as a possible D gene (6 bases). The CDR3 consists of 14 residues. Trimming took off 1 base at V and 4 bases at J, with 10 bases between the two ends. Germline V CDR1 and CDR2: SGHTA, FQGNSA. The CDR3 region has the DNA TGTGCCAGCAGCTTAGGGCAGGGGTCCTATGGCTACACCTTC. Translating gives CASSLGQGSYGYTF.

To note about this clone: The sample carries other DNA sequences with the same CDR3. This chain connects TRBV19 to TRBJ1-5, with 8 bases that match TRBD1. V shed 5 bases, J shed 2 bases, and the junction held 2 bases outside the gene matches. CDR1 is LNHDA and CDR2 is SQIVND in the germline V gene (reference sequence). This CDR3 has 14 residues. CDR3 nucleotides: TGTGCCAGTAGTGGACAGGGAGGCAATCAGCCCCAGCATTTT. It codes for CASSGQGGNQPQHF.

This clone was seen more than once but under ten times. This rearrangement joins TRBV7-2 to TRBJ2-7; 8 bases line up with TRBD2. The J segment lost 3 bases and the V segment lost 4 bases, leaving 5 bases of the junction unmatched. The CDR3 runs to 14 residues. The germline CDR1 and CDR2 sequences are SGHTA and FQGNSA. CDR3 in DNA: TGTGCCAGCAGCTACTCCGGGACTAGCTACGAGCAGTACTTC. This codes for CASSYSGTSYEQYF.

The CDR3 DNA is TGTGCCAGCAGTGATACAGGGGGGCTTGAATCGGAGTACTTC. Protein: CASSDTGGLESEYF. The chain combines TRBV2 with TRBJ2-7; 8 bases match TRBD1. The CDR3 contains 14 residues. Germline V gives CDR1 SNHLY, CDR2 FYNNEI. V was pared by 3 bases and J by 11 bases, with 12 bases of the junction left unmatched.

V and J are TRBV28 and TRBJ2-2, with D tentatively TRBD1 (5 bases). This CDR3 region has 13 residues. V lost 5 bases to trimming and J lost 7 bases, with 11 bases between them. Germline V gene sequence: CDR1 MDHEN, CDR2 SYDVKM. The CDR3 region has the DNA TGTGCCAGCAGTCAAGGGGAAATCGGGGAGCTGTTTTTT. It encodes CASSQGEIGELFF.

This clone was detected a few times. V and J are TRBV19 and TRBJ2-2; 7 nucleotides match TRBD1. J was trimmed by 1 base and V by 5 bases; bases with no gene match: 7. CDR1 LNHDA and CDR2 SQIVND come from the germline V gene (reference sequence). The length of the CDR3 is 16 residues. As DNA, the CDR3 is TGTGCCAGTAGTGTACAGGGGCTTGAGAACACCGGGGAGCTGTTTTTT. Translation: CASSVQGLENTGELFF.